Listed below are T cell receptor beta chains from one sample, sequenced in a study of cytomegalovirus exposure and HLA in healthy donors. TCRdb's copy holds only in-frame clones and misses some; the assay was immunoSEQ multiplex PCR. The table records tens of thousands of clones, around 70% of them present only once. The sample consisted of PBMCs. The receptors stem from a man between 60 and 70 years old in good health and CMV-seronegative. The CDR3 runs from the conserved cysteine through the conserved F or W. A D gene is named only where the DNA matches it firmly. The size entry is marked missing in some rows and otherwise reads once, few, many or a size class.

V	J	size	D	DNA	CDR3
TRBV6-4	TRBJ1-5	.	.	TGTGCCAGCAGCAACAGGGACAGCAATCAGCCCCAGCATTTT	CASSNRDSNQPQHF
TRBV29-1	TRBJ2-5	.	TRBD1	TGCAGCTCAACAGGGGGTTGGGAGACCCAGTACTTC	CSSTGGWETQYF
TRBV19	TRBJ1-1	.	.	TGTGCCAGTAGTATGTTCGGGAAAACGAACACTGAAGCTTTCTTT	CASSMFGKTNTEAFF
TRBV27	TRBJ2-3	few	.	TGTGCCAGCAGTTTAGGTGGTTCCGGAGATACGCAGTATTTT	CASSLGGSGDTQYF
TRBV19	TRBJ1-6	.	TRBD1	TGTGCCACCGAAGCGACAGGGGGACATTCACCCCTCCACTTT	CATEATGGHSPLHF
TRBV15	TRBJ2-5	few	TRBD2	TGTGCCACCAGCCCAAAGTCCAGCGGGGGGACCCAGTACTTC	CATSPKSSGGTQYF
TRBV27	TRBJ1-4	.	TRBD1	TGTGCCAGCAGCAAGGGGGCGCGGGGTGAAAAACTGTTTTTT	CASSKGARGEKLFF
TRBV29-1	TRBJ2-7	.	.	TGCAGCGTTTCCTCCACCAGGGGGGCAGGTAGCTTATATCCCTACGAGCAGTACTTC	CSVSSTRGAGSLYPYEQYF
TRBV28	TRBJ2-7	.	TRBD2	TGTGCCAGCAGACTACCGGGGACTAGCCGCTACGAGCAGTACTTC	CASRLPGTSRYEQYF
TRBV28	TRBJ1-2	few	.	TGTGCCAGCAGTTCCGGGCCGGAGGGCTATGGCTACACCTTC	CASSSGPEGYGYTF
TRBV28	TRBJ1-3	few	.	TGTGCCAGCAGTTTACCCCCCCCACAAGGCCGGGCTGGAAACACCATATATTTT	CASSLPPPQGRAGNTIYF
TRBV5-1	TRBJ1-2	.	.	TGCGCCAGCAGCTTGGGGCAATCAGGCTACACCTTC	CASSLGQSGYTF
TRBV28	TRBJ2-7	.	TRBD1	TGTGCCAGCAGTTTATATGGACAGGGGGCTGCAGGTGAGCAGTACTTC	CASSLYGQGAAGEQYF
TRBV5-4	TRBJ1-1	.	.	TGTGCCAGCAGCTTTACAGGTGGCACTGAAGCTTTCTTT	CASSFTGGTEAFF
TRBV5-1	TRBJ1-2	.	.	TGCGCCAGCAGCTTGGGAGGGAGCTATGGCTACACCTTC	CASSLGGSYGYTF
TRBV29-1	TRBJ1-1	.	.	TGCAGCGTCGGTTTTCCGGAGGCGAACACTGAAGCTTTCTTT	CSVGFPEANTEAFF
TRBV6-1	TRBJ2-7	few	TRBD2	TGTGCCAGCAATGAACTAGCGGGAATGGCTTACGAGCAGTACTTC	CASNELAGMAYEQYF
TRBV18	TRBJ1-4	few	TRBD1	TGTGCCAGCTCACGGCAGACAGGGGCGGAAAAACTGTTTTTT	CASSRQTGAEKLFF
TRBV10-3	TRBJ1-4	.	.	TGTGCCATCAGTGAGAGACAGAATGAAAAACTGTTTTTT	CAISERQNEKLFF
TRBV7-9	TRBJ2-1	.	.	TGTGCCAGCAGCCTCTCTTTGGGGGGGCTCTACAATGAGCAGTTCTTC	CASSLSLGGLYNEQFF
TRBV6-5	TRBJ2-5	.	TRBD2	TGTGCCAGCAGCCAACCGGGACTAGTTTGGGAGACCCAGTACTTC	CASSQPGLVWETQYF
TRBV2	TRBJ1-2	.	TRBD1	TGTGCCAGCAGGGCCGGGACAGGGGGCGATGGCTACACCTTC	CASRAGTGGDGYTF
TRBV30	TRBJ1-3	few	.	TGTGCCTGGAGTTCGCAGGCCTCCTCTGGAAACACCATATATTTT	CAWSSQASSGNTIYF
TRBV29-1	TRBJ2-7	.	.	TGCAGCGTTTCCCCCACCGGCGGCAGGGACTACGAGCAGTACTTC	CSVSPTGGRDYEQYF
TRBV6-1	TRBJ1-4	once	TRBD1	TGTGCCAGCAGTCCGACAGGGGGCGCGAATGAAAAACTGTTTTTT	CASSPTGGANEKLFF
TRBV6-5	TRBJ1-3	.	.	TGTGCCAGCAGAGGTCTCCAAATTGAGGACACCATATATTTT	CASRGLQIEDTIYF
TRBV19	TRBJ2-7	.	.	TGTGCCAGTTCCAACCAGGGCGGTCTCTACGAGCAGTACTTC	CASSNQGGLYEQYF
TRBV20-1	TRBJ2-5	.	.	TGCAGTGCTATTCGGGAGACCCAGTACTTC	CSAIRETQYF
TRBV6-5	TRBJ1-6	once	.	TGTGCCAGCAGTTACGACAGGAATAATTCACCCCTCCACTTT	CASSYDRNNSPLHF
TRBV5-1	TRBJ2-7	few	.	TGCGCCAGCAGCTTGGAGGACAACTACGAGCAGTACTTC	CASSLEDNYEQYF
TRBV6-4	TRBJ2-1	once	.	TGTGCCAGCAGTGACGGAGAAAGCTCCTACAATGAGCAGTTCTTC	CASSDGESSYNEQFF
TRBV28	TRBJ2-7	.	.	TGTGCCAGCAGTACACGGACAGCGAATCTCTACGAGCAGTACTTC	CASSTRTANLYEQYF
TRBV4-2	TRBJ1-5	.	TRBD1	TGTGCCAGCAGCCAAGACAGGACAGGGGGAGGTTTTGGCAATCAGCCCCAGCATTTT	CASSQDRTGGGFGNQPQHF
TRBV5-4	TRBJ1-1	.	.	TGTGCCAGCAGCTTTAGGGGGAACACTGAAGCTTTCTTT	CASSFRGNTEAFF
TRBV9	TRBJ2-7	.	TRBD1	TGTGCCAGCAGCGTGGGACAGGGCACCTACGAGCAGTACTTC	CASSVGQGTYEQYF
TRBV10-2	TRBJ1-1	many	.	TGCGCCAGCAGAGGACGGACAGTGGAGGACACTGAAGCTTTCTTT	CASRGRTVEDTEAFF
TRBV9	TRBJ2-2	few	TRBD1	TGTGCCAGCAGCGTACGACAGGGTAACACCGGGGAGCTGTTTTTT	CASSVRQGNTGELFF
TRBV4-1	TRBJ1-1	.	.	TGCGCCAGCAGCCAAGATTCGCGGGGACTTGAAGCTTTCTTT	CASSQDSRGLEAFF
TRBV27	TRBJ2-5	.	.	TGTGCCAGCAGTCGACAGTACCAAGAGACCCAGTACTTC	CASSRQYQETQYF